This TCR beta chain was profiled in a study of neurological immune-mediated disorders. Study results and limitations: Levels of TCR clonal expansion peaked in HTLV-1-associated myelopathy and reached their lowest in multiple sclerosis, under those of healthy controls.

TCRdb used MiXCR to reprocess the 5' RACE reads, holding one entry per CDR3 protein. The sample lists 32,000 or so distinct CDR3 sequences, 12% occurring once. This clonotype was counted ten times or more. Antigen specificity is unknown. Blood bank volunteers in Maryland, USA, served as healthy controls. The sequencing sample was made of PBMCs. This receptor was taken from a woman aged 55-70 years in good health.

CDR3 sequence (DNA): TGTGCCAGCAGCCCCGGGCTAGTCTCTGTATTCCACGAGCAGTACTTC. Translated: CASSPGLVSVFHEQYF. The chain carries TRBV12-3 or TRBV12-4 and TRBJ2-7, with no clear D. CDR3 length: 16 residues. Trimming took 6 bases from V and 5 from J, leaving 23 bases between them.